Presented here are 8 T cell receptor beta chains from one specimen sequenced in a study of memory CD4+ T cells and cytomegalovirus serostatus. The sort gate was single viable CD3+CD4+CD8-CD45RO+ cells for memory CD4+ T cells. Libraries were prepared by immunoSEQ multiplex PCR; TCRdb keeps only in-frame clonotypes and omits some of them. The sample includes approximately 40,000 clones, more than 60% of them seen just once. The material sequenced was memory CD4+ T cells from blood. The receptor set was obtained from an adult in good health and CMV-seronegative.

The rearrangement uses TRBV5-1 and TRBJ2-2; D gene uncertain. The CDR3 loop spans 14 amino acids. V lost 0 bases and J lost 6, with 9 bases in between. The germline V gene encodes CDR1 SGHRS and CDR2 YFSETQ. The DNA of the CDR3 is TGCGCCAGCAGCTTGGCCATTAGTGCCGGGGAGCTGTTTTTT. It specifies CASSLAISAGELFF.

The V and J genes are TRBV21-1 and TRBJ1-5; the table's D call of TRBD1 was not tested on the DNA. TRBV21-1 is a pseudogene segment. CDR3 length equals 14 residues. The CDR3 DNA reads TGTGCCAGCAGCGACGGGACAGATGATCAGCCCCAGCATTTT. Protein: CASSDGTDDQPQHF.

The chain joins TRBV28 to TRBJ2-5; D is undetermined. The CDR3 runs to 11 residues. V shed 6 bases and J shed 3 bases, with 5 bases lying between them. The germline V gene has CDR1 MDHEN and CDR2 SYDVKM. The CDR3 spells CASRGKETQYF. The DNA for the CDR3 is TGTGCCAGCAGGGGGAAAGAGACCCAGTACTTC.

V and J are TRBV11-2 and TRBJ2-5, with 8 bases lining up with TRBD2. The J segment lost 1 base and the V segment lost 2 bases, leaving 6 bases of the junction unmatched. The CDR3 length is 16 residues. The germline V gene has CDR1 SGHAT and CDR2 FQNNGV. CDR3 sequence (DNA): TGTGCCAGCAGCTTAACAGCGGGGGTTTCCCAAGAGACCCAGTACTTC. It codes for CASSLTAGVSQETQYF.

A single count supports this clone. The chain recombines TRBV5-6 with TRBJ1-6; perhaps TRBD1 as D (5 bases). Germline assignment: CDR1 SGHDT and CDR2 YYEEEE. V lost 0 bases to trimming and J lost 0 bases, with 16 bases between them. The CDR3 covers 19 residues. CDR3 in DNA: TGTGCCAGCAGCTTGGAGGGACCAGGTAGTAGCTCCTATAATTCACCCCTCCACTTT. This translates into CASSLEGPGSSSYNSPLHF.

The genes are TRBV2 and TRBJ2-3; TRBD2 aligns across 9 bases. With 4 bases clipped from V and 1 base from J, the junction kept 9 bases outside the gene matches. This CDR3 is built from 17 residues. The germline CDR1 and CDR2 sequences are SNHLY and FYNNEI. The DNA of the CDR3 is TGTGCCAGCAGTGTGGGTAGCGGGGGACGTGGCACAGATACGCAGTATTTT. Protein sequence: CASSVGSGGRGTDTQYF.

A word on this clone: This same CDR3 is encoded by further DNA sequences in the sample. This CDR3 reads CASSFSGGDTGELFF. The DNA of the CDR3 is TGCGCCAGCAGCTTTAGCGGGGGGGACACCGGGGAGCTGTTTTTT. The genes are TRBV5-1 and TRBJ2-2; 11 positions match TRBD2. V shed 2 bases, J shed 3 bases, and the junction held 0 bases outside the gene matches. CDR1 SGHRS and CDR2 YFSETQ come from the germline V gene. The CDR3 spans 15 residues.

The chain recombines TRBV25-1 with TRBJ2-2, with TRBD2 identical over 11 bases. From germline, CDR1 is MGHDK and CDR2 SYGVNS. This CDR3 has 15 residues. V gave up 8 bases and J gave up 6 bases; unmatched junction bases: 8. The CDR3 coding sequence is TGTGCCAGCTCCATTAGCGGGGGGGTACCCGGGGAGCTGTTTTTT. This sequence encodes CASSISGGVPGELFF.